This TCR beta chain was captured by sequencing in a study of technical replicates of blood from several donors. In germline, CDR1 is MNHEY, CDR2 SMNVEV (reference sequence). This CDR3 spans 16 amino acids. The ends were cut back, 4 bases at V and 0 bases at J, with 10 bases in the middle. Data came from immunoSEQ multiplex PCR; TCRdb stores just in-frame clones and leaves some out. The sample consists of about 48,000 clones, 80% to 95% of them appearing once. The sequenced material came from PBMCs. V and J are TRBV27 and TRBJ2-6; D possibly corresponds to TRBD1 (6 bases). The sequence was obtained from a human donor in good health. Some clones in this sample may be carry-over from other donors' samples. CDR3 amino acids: CASSSGQTSGANVLTF. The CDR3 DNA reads TGTGCCAGCAGTTCGGGACAAACCTCTGGGGCCAACGTCCTGACTTTC.